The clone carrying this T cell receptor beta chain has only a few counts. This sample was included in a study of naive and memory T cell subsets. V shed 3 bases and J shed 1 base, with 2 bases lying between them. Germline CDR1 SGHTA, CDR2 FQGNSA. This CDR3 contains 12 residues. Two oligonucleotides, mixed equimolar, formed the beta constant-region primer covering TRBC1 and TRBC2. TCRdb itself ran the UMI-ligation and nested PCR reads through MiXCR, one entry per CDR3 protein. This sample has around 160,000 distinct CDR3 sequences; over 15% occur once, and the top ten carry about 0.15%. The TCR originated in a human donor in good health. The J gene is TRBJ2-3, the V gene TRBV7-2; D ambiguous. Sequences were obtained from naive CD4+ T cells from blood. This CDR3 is CASSFGTDTQYF. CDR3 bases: TGTGCCAGCAGCTTTGGCACAGATACGCAGTATTTT.